The entry that follows covers one T cell receptor (beta chain) sequence. This sample stems from a study of T-cell reconstitution after alpha-beta-depleted transplantation in children. Library preparation (for TCRbeta) was performed with unique molecular identifiers. MiXCR, applied by TCRdb to the PCR reads, yields one record per CDR3 protein. The sample lists 600,000 to 700,000 distinct CDR3 sequences; approximately 16% were seen once. This CDR3 has 13 residues. V was cut by 2 bases and J by 5 bases, with 12 bases left in between. CDR1 GTSNPN and CDR2 SVGIG come from the germline V gene (reference sequence).

The V and J genes are TRBV30 and TRBJ1-1; no firm D call. This TCR derives from a human donor who donated a stem cell graft to a child with acute myeloid leukemia. This specimen consisted of PBMCs from the stem cell graft donor, obtained from the stem cell graft. The CDR3 loop reads CAWSPQDGTEAFF. The CDR3 DNA reads TGTGCCTGGAGTCCTCAGGACGGGACTGAAGCTTTCTTT. The full variable domain, in which reference TRBV30 and TRBJ1-1 provide the parts outside the CDR3, is SQTIHQWPATLVQPVGSPLSLECTVEGTSNPNLYWYRQAAGRGLQLLFYSVGIGQISSEVPQNLSASRPQDRQFILSSKKLLLSDSGFYLCAWSPQDGTEAFFGQGTRLTVV.